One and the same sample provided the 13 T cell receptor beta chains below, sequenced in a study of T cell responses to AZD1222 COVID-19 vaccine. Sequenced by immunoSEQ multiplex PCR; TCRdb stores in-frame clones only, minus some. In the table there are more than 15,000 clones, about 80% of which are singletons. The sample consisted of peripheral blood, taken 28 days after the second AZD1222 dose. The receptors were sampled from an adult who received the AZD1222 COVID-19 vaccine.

The CDR3 reads CSVDRQTHEAFF. The DNA for the CDR3 is TGCAGCGTTGATAGGCAGACCCATGAAGCTTTCTTT. This chain connects TRBV29-1 to TRBJ1-1; D is ambiguous. From germline, CDR1 is SQVTM and CDR2 ANQGSEA. The CDR3 consists of 12 residues. Trimming cost V 3 bases and J 7 bases, with 12 bases left between them.

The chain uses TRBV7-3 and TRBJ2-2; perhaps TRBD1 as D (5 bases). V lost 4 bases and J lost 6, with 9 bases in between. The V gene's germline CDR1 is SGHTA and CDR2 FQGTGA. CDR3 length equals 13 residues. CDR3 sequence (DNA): TGTGCCAGCAGCTCCAGCAGGGCCGGGGAGCTGTTTTTT. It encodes CASSSSRAGELFF.

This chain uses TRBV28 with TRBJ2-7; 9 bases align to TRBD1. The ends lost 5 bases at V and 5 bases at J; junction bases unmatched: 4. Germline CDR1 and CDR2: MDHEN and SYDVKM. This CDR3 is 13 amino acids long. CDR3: CASSITGGNEQYF. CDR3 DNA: TGTGCCAGCAGTATAACAGGGGGCAACGAGCAGTACTTC.

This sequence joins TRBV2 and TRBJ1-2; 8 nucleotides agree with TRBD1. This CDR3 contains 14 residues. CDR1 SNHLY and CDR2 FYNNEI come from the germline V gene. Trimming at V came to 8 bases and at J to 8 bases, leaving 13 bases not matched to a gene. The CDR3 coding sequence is TGTGCCAGCGGTATGTCAACAGGGGGTCGCGGCTACACCTTC. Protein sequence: CASGMSTGGRGYTF.

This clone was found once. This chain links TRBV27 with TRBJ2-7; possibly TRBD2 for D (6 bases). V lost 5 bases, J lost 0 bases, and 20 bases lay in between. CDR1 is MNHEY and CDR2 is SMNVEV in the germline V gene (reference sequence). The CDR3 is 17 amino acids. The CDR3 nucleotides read TGTGCCAGCAGTCCCATTTTTACGGGACTCGTCTCCTACGAGCAGTACTTC. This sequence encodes CASSPIFTGLVSYEQYF.

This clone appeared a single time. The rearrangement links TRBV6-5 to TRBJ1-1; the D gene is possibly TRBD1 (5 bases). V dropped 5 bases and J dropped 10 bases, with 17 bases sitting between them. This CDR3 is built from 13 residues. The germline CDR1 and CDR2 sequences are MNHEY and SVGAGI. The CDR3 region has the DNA TGTGCCAGCAGTCGCCCTAAAGGGGACCGAGCTTTCTTT. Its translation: CASSRPKGDRAFF.

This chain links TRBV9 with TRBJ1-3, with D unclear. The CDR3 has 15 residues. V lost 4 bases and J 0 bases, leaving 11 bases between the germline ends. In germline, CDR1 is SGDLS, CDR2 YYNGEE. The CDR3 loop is CASSFSLDSGNTIYF. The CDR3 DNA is TGTGCCAGCAGCTTTAGTTTGGACTCTGGAAACACCATATATTTT.

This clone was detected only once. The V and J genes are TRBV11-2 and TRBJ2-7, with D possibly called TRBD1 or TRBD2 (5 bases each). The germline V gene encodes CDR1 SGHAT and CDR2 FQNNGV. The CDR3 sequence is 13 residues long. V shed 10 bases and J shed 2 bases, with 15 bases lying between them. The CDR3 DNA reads TGTGCCACCATCCGGGACCTAACCTACGAGCAGTACTTC. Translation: CATIRDLTYEQYF. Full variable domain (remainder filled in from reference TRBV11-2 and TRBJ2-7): EAGVAQSPRYKIIEKRQSVAFWCNPISGHATLYWYQQILGQGPKLLIQFQNNGVVDDSQLPKDRFSAERLKGVDSTLKIQPAKLEDSAVYLCATIRDLTYEQYFGPGTRLTVT.

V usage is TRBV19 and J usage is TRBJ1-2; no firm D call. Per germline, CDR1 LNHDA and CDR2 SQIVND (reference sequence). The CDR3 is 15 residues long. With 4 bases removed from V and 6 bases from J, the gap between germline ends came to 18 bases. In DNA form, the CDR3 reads TGTGCCAGTAGTACCCCCTGGGAGGGAAACCATGGCTACACCTTC. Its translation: CASSTPWEGNHGYTF.

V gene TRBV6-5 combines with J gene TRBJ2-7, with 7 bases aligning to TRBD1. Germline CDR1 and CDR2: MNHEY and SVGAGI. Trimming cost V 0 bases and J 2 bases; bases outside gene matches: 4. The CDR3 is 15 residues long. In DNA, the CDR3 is TGTGCCAGCAGTTACTCAGTTGGGACAGCCTACGAGCAGTACTTC. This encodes CASSYSVGTAYEQYF.

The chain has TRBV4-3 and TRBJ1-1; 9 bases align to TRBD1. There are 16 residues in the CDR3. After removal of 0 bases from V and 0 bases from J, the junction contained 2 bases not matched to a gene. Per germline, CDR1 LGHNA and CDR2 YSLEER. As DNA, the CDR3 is TGCGCCAGCAGCCAAGATTACAGGGGGCTGAACACTGAAGCTTTCTTT. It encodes CASSQDYRGLNTEAFF.

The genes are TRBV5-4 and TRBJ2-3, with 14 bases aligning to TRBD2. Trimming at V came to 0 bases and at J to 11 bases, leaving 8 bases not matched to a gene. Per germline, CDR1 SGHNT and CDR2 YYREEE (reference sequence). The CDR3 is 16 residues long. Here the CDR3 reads CASSLGTSGGSVGQYF. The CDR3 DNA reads TGTGCCAGCAGCTTGGGGACTAGCGGGGGGTCGGTGGGGCAGTATTTT.

In DNA form, the CDR3 reads TGTGCCAGTAGTGGCCGGTGGGATTTGAACACTGAAGCTTTCTTT. Translating it yields CASSGRWDLNTEAFF. This chain joins TRBV19 and TRBJ1-1; D unclear. Germline V CDR1 and CDR2: LNHDA, SQIVND (reference sequence). Between the trimmed V and J ends, which lost 5 bases and 0 bases, there was a span of 13 bases. The CDR3 extends over 15 amino acids.